In its sample, the clone carrying this T cell receptor (beta chain) was seen once. A junction boundary mismatches the germline segment, possibly from a read error. The template was RNA from unsorted bulk tissue. This sample was taken from a study of tumor and adjacent non-tumor tissue in lung cancer. This CDR3 has 18 residues. Germline V lookup: CDR1 SGHRS, CDR2 YFSETQ. The library came from three nested PCR rounds adapted from ARM-PCR protocols. TCRdb reanalysed the multiplex PCR reads using MiXCR and keeps one entry per CDR3 protein. The repertoire holds about 200,000 distinct CDR3 sequences, with 60% to 85% as singletons.

This rearrangement joins TRBV5-1 to TRBJ2-1; 7 bases agree with TRBD1. Sequencing was carried out using lung tumor tissue. The receptor was isolated from a man aged 55 to 70 with non-small cell lung cancer. CDR3 region: CVSSLWLGGFSSYNEQFF. The CDR3 DNA reads as TGCGTCAGCAGCTTGTGGCTAGGGGGCTTCAGCTCCTACAATGAGCAGTTCTTC. Variable domain in full (rest from reference TRBV5-1 and TRBJ2-1): KAGVTQTPRYLIKTRGQQVTLSCSPISGHRSVSWYQQTPGQGLQFLFEYFSETQRNKGNFPGRFSGRQFSNSRSEMNVSTLELGDSALYLCVSSLWLGGFSSYNEQFFGPGTRLTVL.